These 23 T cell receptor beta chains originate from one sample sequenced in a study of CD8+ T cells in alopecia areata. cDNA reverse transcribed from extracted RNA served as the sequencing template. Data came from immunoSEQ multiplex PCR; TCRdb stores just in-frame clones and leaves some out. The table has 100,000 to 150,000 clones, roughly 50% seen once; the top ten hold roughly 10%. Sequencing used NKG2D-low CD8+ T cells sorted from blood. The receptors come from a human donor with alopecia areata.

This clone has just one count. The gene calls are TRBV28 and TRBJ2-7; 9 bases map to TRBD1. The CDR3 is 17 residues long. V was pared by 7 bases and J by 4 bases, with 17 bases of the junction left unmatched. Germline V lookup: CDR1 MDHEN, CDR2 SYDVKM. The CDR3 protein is CASNPGSTDRGDYEQYF. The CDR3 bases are TGTGCCAGCAACCCAGGCAGTACGGACAGGGGAGATTACGAGCAGTACTTC. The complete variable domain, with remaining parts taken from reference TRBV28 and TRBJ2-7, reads DVKVTQSSRYLVKRTGEKVFLECVQDMDHENMFWYRQDPGLGLRLIYFSYDVKMKEKGDIPEGYSVSREKKERFSLILESASTNQTSMYLCASNPGSTDRGDYEQYFGPGTRLTVT.

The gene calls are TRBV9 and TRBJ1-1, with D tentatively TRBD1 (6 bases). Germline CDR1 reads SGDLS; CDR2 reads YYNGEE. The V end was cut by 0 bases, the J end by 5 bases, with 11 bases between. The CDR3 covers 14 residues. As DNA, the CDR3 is TGTGCCAGCAGCGTAGGGGGGCTCGGGACTGAAGCTTTCTTT. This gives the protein CASSVGGLGTEAFF.

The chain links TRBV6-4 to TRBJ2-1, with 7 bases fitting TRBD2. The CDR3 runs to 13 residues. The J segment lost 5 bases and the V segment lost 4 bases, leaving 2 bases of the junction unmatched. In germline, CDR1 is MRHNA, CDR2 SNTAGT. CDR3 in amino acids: CASSASGNNEQFF. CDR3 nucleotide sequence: TGTGCCAGCAGTGCTAGCGGAAACAATGAGCAGTTCTTC.

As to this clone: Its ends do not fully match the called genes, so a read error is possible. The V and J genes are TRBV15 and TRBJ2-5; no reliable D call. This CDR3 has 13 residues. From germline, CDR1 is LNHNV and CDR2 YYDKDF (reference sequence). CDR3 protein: CATSRVSEETQYF. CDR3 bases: TGTGCCACCAGCAGAGTTTCTGAAGAAACCCAGTACTTC.

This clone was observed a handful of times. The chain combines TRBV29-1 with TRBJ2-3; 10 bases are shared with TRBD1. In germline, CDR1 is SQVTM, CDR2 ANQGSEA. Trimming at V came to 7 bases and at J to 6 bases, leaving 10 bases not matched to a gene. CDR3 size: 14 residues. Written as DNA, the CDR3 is TGCAGCGAAACGACAGGGGGCGCGGGGGATACGCAGTATTTT. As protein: CSETTGGAGDTQYF.

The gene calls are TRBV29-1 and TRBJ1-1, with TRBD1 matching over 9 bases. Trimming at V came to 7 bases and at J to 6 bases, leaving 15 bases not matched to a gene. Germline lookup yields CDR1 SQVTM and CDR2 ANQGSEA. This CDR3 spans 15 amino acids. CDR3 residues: CSALALTGGWAEAFF. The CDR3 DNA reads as TGCAGCGCCCTCGCTCTGACAGGGGGGTGGGCTGAAGCTTTCTTT.

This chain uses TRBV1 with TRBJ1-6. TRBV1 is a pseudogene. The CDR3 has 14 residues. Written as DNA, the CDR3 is TGCACCAGCAGCCAAGAGGGGGATAATTCACCCCTCCACTTT. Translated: CTSSQEGDNSPLHF.

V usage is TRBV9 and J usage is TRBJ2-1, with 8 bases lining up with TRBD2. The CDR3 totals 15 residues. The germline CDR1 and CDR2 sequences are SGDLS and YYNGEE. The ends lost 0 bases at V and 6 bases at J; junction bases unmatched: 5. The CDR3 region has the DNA TGTGCCAGCAGCGTAGCGCGCGGGGGGTCCAATGAGCAGTTCTTC. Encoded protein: CASSVARGGSNEQFF.

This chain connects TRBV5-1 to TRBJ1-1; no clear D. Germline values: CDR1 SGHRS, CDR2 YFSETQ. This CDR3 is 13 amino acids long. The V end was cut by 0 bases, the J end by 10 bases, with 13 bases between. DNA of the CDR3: TGCGCCAGCAGCTTGGAGGGAGGCGCGGGAGCTTTCTTT. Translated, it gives CASSLEGGAGAFF.

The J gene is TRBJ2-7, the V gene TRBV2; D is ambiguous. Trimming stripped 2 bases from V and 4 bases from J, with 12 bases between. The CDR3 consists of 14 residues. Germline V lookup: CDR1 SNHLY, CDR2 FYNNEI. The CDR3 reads CASSETGTFYEQYF. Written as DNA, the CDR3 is TGTGCCAGCAGTGAAACCGGCACCTTTTACGAGCAGTACTTC.

This chain's CDR3 is CSVFGTPGTMNTEAFF. The CDR3, as DNA: TGCAGCGTATTCGGGACACCTGGAACTATGAACACTGAAGCTTTCTTT. V usage is TRBV29-1 and J usage is TRBJ1-1; tentatively, D is TRBD1 (6 bases). With 6 bases removed from V and 0 bases from J, the gap between germline ends came to 20 bases. This CDR3 has 16 residues. Per the germline V gene, CDR1 is SQVTM and CDR2 is ANQGSEA.

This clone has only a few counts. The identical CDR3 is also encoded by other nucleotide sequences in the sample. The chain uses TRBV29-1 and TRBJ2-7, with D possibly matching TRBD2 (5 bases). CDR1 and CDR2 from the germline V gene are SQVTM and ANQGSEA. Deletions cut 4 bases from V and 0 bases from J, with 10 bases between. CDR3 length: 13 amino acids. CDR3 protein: CSVVTGSSYEQYF. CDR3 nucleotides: TGCAGCGTTGTCACTGGGAGCTCCTACGAGCAGTACTTC.

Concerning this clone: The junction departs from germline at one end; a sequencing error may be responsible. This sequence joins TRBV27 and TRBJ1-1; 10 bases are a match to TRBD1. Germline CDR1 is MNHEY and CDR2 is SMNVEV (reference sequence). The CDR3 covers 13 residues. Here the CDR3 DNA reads TGTGCCAGCAGCACAGGACAGGGGGTGGTATGGGTCTTT. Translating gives CASSTGQGVVWVF.

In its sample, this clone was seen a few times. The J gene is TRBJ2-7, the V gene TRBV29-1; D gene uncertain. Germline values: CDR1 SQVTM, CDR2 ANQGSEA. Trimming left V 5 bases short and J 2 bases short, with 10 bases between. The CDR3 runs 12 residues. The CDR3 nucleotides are TGCAGCGTTCTGGGTACGACCTACGAGCAGTACTTC. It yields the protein CSVLGTTYEQYF.

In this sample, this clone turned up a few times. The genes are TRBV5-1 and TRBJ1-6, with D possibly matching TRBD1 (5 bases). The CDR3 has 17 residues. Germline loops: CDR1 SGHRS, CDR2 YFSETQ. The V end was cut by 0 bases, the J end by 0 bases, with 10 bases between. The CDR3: CASSLEGDRSYNSPLHF. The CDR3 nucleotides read TGCGCCAGCAGCTTGGAAGGGGACCGCTCCTATAATTCACCCCTCCACTTT.

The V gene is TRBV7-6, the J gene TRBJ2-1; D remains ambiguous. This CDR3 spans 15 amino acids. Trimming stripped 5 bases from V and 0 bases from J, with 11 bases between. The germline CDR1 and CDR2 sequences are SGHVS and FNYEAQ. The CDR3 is CASSPNTDSYNEQFF. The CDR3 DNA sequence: TGTGCCAGCAGCCCAAATACAGACTCCTACAATGAGCAGTTCTTC.

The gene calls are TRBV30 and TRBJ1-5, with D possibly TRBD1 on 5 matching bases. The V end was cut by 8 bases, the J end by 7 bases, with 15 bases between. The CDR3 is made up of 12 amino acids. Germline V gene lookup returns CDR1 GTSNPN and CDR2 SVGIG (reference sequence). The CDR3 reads CAGGQGRQPQHF. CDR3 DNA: TGTGCCGGAGGCCAGGGACGGCAGCCCCAGCATTTT.

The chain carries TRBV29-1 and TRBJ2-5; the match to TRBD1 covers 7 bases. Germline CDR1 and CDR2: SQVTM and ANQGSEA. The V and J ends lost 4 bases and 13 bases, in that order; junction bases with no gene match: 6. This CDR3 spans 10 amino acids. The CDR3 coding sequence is TGCAGCGTTGTATGGGACAGCGTGTACTTC. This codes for CSVVWDSVYF.

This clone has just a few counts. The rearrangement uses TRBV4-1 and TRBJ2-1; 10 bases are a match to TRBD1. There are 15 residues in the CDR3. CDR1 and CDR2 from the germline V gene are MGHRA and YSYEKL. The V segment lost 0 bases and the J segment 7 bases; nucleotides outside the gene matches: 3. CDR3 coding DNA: TGCGCCAGCAGCCAAGATTGGACAGGGGGGAATGAGCAGTTCTTC. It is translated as CASSQDWTGGNEQFF.

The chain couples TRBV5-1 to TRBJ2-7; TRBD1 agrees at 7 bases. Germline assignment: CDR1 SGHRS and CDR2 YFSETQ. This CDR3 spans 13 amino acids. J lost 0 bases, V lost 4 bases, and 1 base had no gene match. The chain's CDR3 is CASSGDSSYEQYF. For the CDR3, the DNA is TGCGCCAGCAGCGGGGACAGCTCCTACGAGCAGTACTTC.

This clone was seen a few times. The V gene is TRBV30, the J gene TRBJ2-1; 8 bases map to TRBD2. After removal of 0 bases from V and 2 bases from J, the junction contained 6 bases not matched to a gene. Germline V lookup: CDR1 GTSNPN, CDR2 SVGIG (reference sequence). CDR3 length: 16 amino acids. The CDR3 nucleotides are TGTGCCTGGAGTGTCCATCGCGGGGGGCCCTACAATGAGCAGTTCTTC. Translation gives CAWSVHRGGPYNEQFF. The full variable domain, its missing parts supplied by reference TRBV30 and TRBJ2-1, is SQTIHQWPATLVQPVGSPLSLECTVEGTSNPNLYWYRQAAGRGLQLLFYSVGIGQISSEVPQNLSASRPQDRQFILSSKKLLLSDSGFYLCAWSVHRGGPYNEQFFGPGTRLTVL.

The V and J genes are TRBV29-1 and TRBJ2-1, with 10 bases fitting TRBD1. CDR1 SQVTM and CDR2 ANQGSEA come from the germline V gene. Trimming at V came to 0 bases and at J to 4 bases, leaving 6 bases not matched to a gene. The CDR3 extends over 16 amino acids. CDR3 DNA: TGCAGCGTTGAAGATCAGGGACAGGGGACTTACAATGAGCAGTTCTTC. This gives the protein CSVEDQGQGTYNEQFF.

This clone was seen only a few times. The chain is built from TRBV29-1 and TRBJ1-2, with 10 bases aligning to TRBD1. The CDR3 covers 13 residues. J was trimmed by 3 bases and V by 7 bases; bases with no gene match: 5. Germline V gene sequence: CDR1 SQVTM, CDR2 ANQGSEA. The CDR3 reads CSDLDRGDYGYTF. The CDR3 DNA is TGCAGCGACCTGGACAGGGGGGACTATGGCTACACCTTC.